Following are 8 T cell receptor beta chains from one sample sequenced in a study of regulatory T cells in long-lasting Graves disease. Construction of TCR beta libraries relied on iRepertoire HTBI primers and on Arm-PCR targeting CDR3 regions. Using its own MiXCR run on the multiplex PCR reads, TCRdb lists one record per CDR3 protein. The data show under 450,000 distinct CDR3 sequences, with more than 20% seen just once and less than 30% held by the top ten. As for time point: persistent/refractory GD, antithyroid drugs over 5 years with positive TRAb. PBMC-derived RNA was used for the TCR library. The material sequenced was peripheral blood mononuclear cells (PBMCs), taken when the disease was refractory, from a patient treated with antithyroid drugs. Source of these receptors: a woman between 35 and 50 years old with Graves disease.

This clonotype was detected only a few times. V and J are TRBV19 and TRBJ1-1; D uncertain. The CDR3 totals 13 residues. The germline V and J ends were trimmed by 8 bases and 3 bases, with 13 bases remaining between them. Germline assignment: CDR1 LNHDA and CDR2 SQIVND (reference sequence). The CDR3 DNA reads as TGTGCCAGTTCGGCCGCGGGTGACACTGAAGCTTTCTTT. This translates into CASSAAGDTEAFF.

A word on this clonotype: It may be a read error: a sequence one base away is much more abundant. The chain has TRBV7-8 and TRBJ2-7, with D hard to call. This CDR3 has 16 residues. CDR1 is SGHVS and CDR2 is FQNEAQ in the germline V gene. As DNA, the CDR3 is TGTGCCAACAGCTCCCTTCACAGCGTGAACTCCTACGAGCAGTACTTC. Its translation: CANSSLHSVNSYEQYF.

This clonotype has a count of ten or more. This rearrangement joins TRBV28 to TRBJ1-5, with D unclear. With 0 bases removed from V and 5 bases from J, the gap between germline ends came to 5 bases. This CDR3 comprises 13 residues. The germline V gene has CDR1 MDHEN and CDR2 SYDVKM. CDR3: CASSLWVDQPQHF. CDR3 sequence (DNA): TGTGCCAGCAGTTTATGGGTCGATCAGCCCCAGCATTTT. Together with reference TRBV28 and TRBJ1-5, the CDR3 gives the full variable domain: DVKVTQSSRYLVKRTGEKVFLECVQDMDHENMFWYRQDPGLGLRLIYFSYDVKMKEKGDIPEGYSVSREKKERFSLILESASTNQTSMYLCASSLWVDQPQHFGDGTRLSIL.

V is TRBV28 and J is TRBJ1-6; D gene uncertain. Deletions cut 4 bases from V and 5 bases from J, with 18 bases between. The CDR3 is 17 amino acids. Germline V gives CDR1 MDHEN, CDR2 SYDVKM. This CDR3 is CASSSNRAPINNSPLHF. The CDR3 bases are TGTGCCAGCAGTTCAAACAGAGCACCTATCAATAATTCACCCCTCCACTTT.

At least ten counts were recorded for this clonotype. This chain connects TRBV28 to TRBJ2-5; 7 nucleotides align to TRBD1. This CDR3 spans 15 amino acids. With V trimmed by 5 bases and J by 5 bases, 11 bases remained unmatched. Per germline, CDR1 MDHEN and CDR2 SYDVKM. This CDR3 is CASSPGTASVETQYF. CDR3 in DNA: TGTGCCAGCAGTCCCGGGACAGCCTCTGTGGAGACCCAGTACTTC.

This clonotype was seen at least ten times. The chain has TRBV24-1 and TRBJ2-5, with unresolved D. V gave up 4 bases and J gave up 3 bases, with 14 bases separating them. Germline V gives CDR1 KGHDR, CDR2 SFDVKD. The CDR3 contains 15 residues. The CDR3 sequence is CATSERVGSKETQYF. For the CDR3, the DNA is TGTGCCACCAGTGAGAGAGTTGGCAGCAAAGAGACCCAGTACTTC.

This clonotype was seen many times. This chain connects TRBV28 to TRBJ2-5, with TRBD1 as a possible D gene (6 bases). The CDR3 totals 18 residues. Germline assignment: CDR1 MDHEN and CDR2 SYDVKM. V lost 6 bases to trimming and J lost 0 bases, with 23 bases between them. DNA for the CDR3: TGTGCCAGCAGGGGTCGATTATGGCAGGGGCGAAACCAAGAGACCCAGTACTTC. As protein: CASRGRLWQGRNQETQYF.

The table lists this clonotype with a count of one. This chain joins TRBV30 and TRBJ2-6; D remains unclear. There are 16 residues in the CDR3. Germline-derived CDR1 and CDR2 are GTSNPN and SVGIG (reference sequence). V shed 0 bases and J shed 0 bases, with 9 bases lying between them. The CDR3 DNA follows: TGTGCCTGGAGTGTCTCTTCCCTCTCTGGGGCCAACGTCCTGACTTTC. It encodes CAWSVSSLSGANVLTF.